Reported below is one T cell receptor beta chain. Produced via immunoSEQ multiplex PCR; TCRdb's table is partial and in-frame only. The sample yields some 89,000 clones, roughly 95% seen once. Germline assignment: CDR1 MGHRA and CDR2 YSYEKL. CDR3 size: 16 residues. Trimming at V came to 5 bases and at J to 0 bases, leaving 6 bases not matched to a gene. The sample comes from a study of technical replicates of blood from a few donors. This chain joins TRBV4-1 and TRBJ2-1, with TRBD2 matching 8 bases. Sequenced sample: T cells isolated from PBMCs. This TCR came from a human donor in good health. The CDR3 DNA follows: TGCGCCAGCAGCAGTCCGGGAGGGCCCTCCTACAATGAGCAGTTCTTC. Translating gives CASSSPGGPSYNEQFF.